This is a list of T cell receptor beta chains from one sample in a study of blood T cell repertoires in COVID-19. The table came from immunoSEQ multiplex PCR; TCRdb's copy has only in-frame clones and leaves some out. This table has thousands of clones, around 89% appearing once. Sequenced input: peripheral blood. The receptor source for this set is a human donor in a cohort sampled during active COVID-19. The donor label of this sample is uncertain. Each CDR3 is given with its conserved first and last residue. Fields, in order: D gene, clone size, V gene, J gene, CDR3 DNA, CDR3 protein. D genes are given only for firm matches. Size values are once, few and many counts, or a class for expanded clones, and some rows have none.

d_gene: NA
abundance: NA
v_gene: TRBV6-1
j_gene: TRBJ2-7
CDR3nt: TGTGCCAGCAGTGAGGGACACCCTAGGAAGTACGAGCAGTACTTC
CDR3aa: CASSEGHPRKYEQYF

d_gene: TRBD2
abundance: NA
v_gene: TRBV4-1
j_gene: TRBJ2-5
CDR3nt: TGCGCCAGCAGCAGGTTAGCGGGAAACCAAGAGACCCAGTACTTC
CDR3aa: CASSRLAGNQETQYF

d_gene: TRBD2
abundance: once
v_gene: TRBV7-3
j_gene: TRBJ2-2
CDR3nt: TGTGCCAGCAGCTCCCGAGGCGGGGGAACCGGGGAGCTGTTTTTT
CDR3aa: CASSSRGGGTGELFF

d_gene: NA
abundance: NA
v_gene: TRBV20-1
j_gene: TRBJ1-6
CDR3nt: TGCAGTGTTTTACAGCTCCAAGACCTCCACTTT
CDR3aa: CSVLQLQDLHF

d_gene: TRBD2
abundance: NA
v_gene: TRBV27
j_gene: TRBJ2-3
CDR3nt: TGTGCCAGCAGTTTATTGCCTAGCGGGGCTTCAGATACGCAGTATTTT
CDR3aa: CASSLLPSGASDTQYF

d_gene: NA
abundance: NA
v_gene: TRBV28
j_gene: TRBJ2-2
CDR3nt: TGTGCCAGCAGGACTACCGGGACAAGAAACACCGGGGAGCTGTTTTTT
CDR3aa: CASRTTGTRNTGELFF

d_gene: TRBD1
abundance: NA
v_gene: TRBV5-1
j_gene: TRBJ2-1
CDR3nt: TGCGCCAGCAGCTCCCAGGGGGCTGGTGAGCAGTTCTTC
CDR3aa: CASSSQGAGEQFF

d_gene: TRBD1
abundance: NA
v_gene: TRBV5-5
j_gene: TRBJ2-5
CDR3nt: TGTGCCAGCAGCTGGGGGACAGGGGTGGGAGAGACCCAGTACTTC
CDR3aa: CASSWGTGVGETQYF

d_gene: TRBD2
abundance: NA
v_gene: TRBV29-1
j_gene: TRBJ2-1
CDR3nt: TGCAGCGGTAGCGGGGTCAACTACAATGAGCAGTTCTTC
CDR3aa: CSGSGVNYNEQFF

d_gene: TRBD1
abundance: NA
v_gene: TRBV5-6
j_gene: TRBJ2-7
CDR3nt: TGTGCCAGCAGCCCGGGGACAGGGATTTCCTACGAGCAGTACTTC
CDR3aa: CASSPGTGISYEQYF

d_gene: TRBD2
abundance: NA
v_gene: TRBV29-1
j_gene: TRBJ2-7
CDR3nt: TGCAGCGTTGAGGGGATTAGCGGGGAAACCTCCTACGAGCAGTACTTC
CDR3aa: CSVEGISGETSYEQYF

d_gene: TRBD1
abundance: NA
v_gene: TRBV28
j_gene: TRBJ2-6
CDR3nt: TGTGCCAGCAACACCGACAGGGGCGTTGGTGGGGCCAACGTCCTGACTTTC
CDR3aa: CASNTDRGVGGANVLTF

d_gene: TRBD1
abundance: once
v_gene: TRBV2
j_gene: TRBJ1-6
CDR3nt: TGTGCCAGCAGAGACCTGCTACAGGGGGCTAATTCACCCCTCCACTTT
CDR3aa: CASRDLLQGANSPLHF

d_gene: NA
abundance: NA
v_gene: TRBV12-5
j_gene: TRBJ2-7
CDR3nt: TGTGCTAGTGGTTTGGTACCACAGTACGAGCAGTACTTC
CDR3aa: CASGLVPQYEQYF

d_gene: NA
abundance: NA
v_gene: TRBV11-2
j_gene: TRBJ2-5
CDR3nt: TGTGCCAGCAGCTTTGACAGAGCAGAGACCCAGTACTTC
CDR3aa: CASSFDRAETQYF

d_gene: TRBD1
abundance: NA
v_gene: TRBV5-4
j_gene: TRBJ2-5
CDR3nt: TGTGCCAGCAGCCCGACAGGGGTGGGAGAGACCCAGTACTTC
CDR3aa: CASSPTGVGETQYF

d_gene: NA
abundance: NA
v_gene: TRBV7-9
j_gene: TRBJ1-2
CDR3nt: TGTGCCAGCACTATCGGCGGGGTTAACTATGGCTACACCTTC
CDR3aa: CASTIGGVNYGYTF

d_gene: NA
abundance: NA
v_gene: TRBV4-2
j_gene: TRBJ2-1
CDR3nt: TGTGCCAGCAGCCAAGATTCCACTAGCTCCTACAATGAGCAGTTCTTC
CDR3aa: CASSQDSTSSYNEQFF

d_gene: NA
abundance: NA
v_gene: TRBV20-1
j_gene: TRBJ1-1
CDR3nt: TGCAGTGCATCCTCGGGACACGAAGCTTTCTTT
CDR3aa: CSASSGHEAFF

d_gene: NA
abundance: NA
v_gene: TRBV19
j_gene: TRBJ1-5
CDR3nt: TGTGCCAGTGGGGAACAGGGCGGGGGTAATCAGCCCCAGCATTTT
CDR3aa: CASGEQGGGNQPQHF

d_gene: NA
abundance: few
v_gene: TRBV6-5
j_gene: TRBJ1-5
CDR3nt: TGTGCCAGCACCCCGGGGCAGGGGAGCAATCAGCCCCAGCATTTT
CDR3aa: CASTPGQGSNQPQHF

d_gene: NA
abundance: NA
v_gene: TRBV2
j_gene: TRBJ1-6
CDR3nt: TGTGCCAGCAGTGAGCAGGGCGTCAATTCACCCCTCCACTTT
CDR3aa: CASSEQGVNSPLHF

d_gene: TRBD1
abundance: NA
v_gene: TRBV30
j_gene: TRBJ2-2
CDR3nt: TGTGCCTGGAGTTCTCAACAGGGGGCGGTCGGGGAGCTGTTTTTT
CDR3aa: CAWSSQQGAVGELFF

d_gene: NA
abundance: NA
v_gene: TRBV25-1
j_gene: TRBJ2-3
CDR3nt: TGTGCCAGCAGACCTAGCGGAGGGGGAGATACGCAGTATTTT
CDR3aa: CASRPSGGGDTQYF

d_gene: TRBD2
abundance: NA
v_gene: TRBV9
j_gene: TRBJ2-7
CDR3nt: TGTGCCAGCAGCGTAGGGTCCCCGACTAGCGGGAGTAGGCAGTACTTC
CDR3aa: CASSVGSPTSGSRQYF

d_gene: TRBD1
abundance: NA
v_gene: TRBV19
j_gene: TRBJ2-2
CDR3nt: TGTGCCAGTAGTATCTCAGGGGGCGCGGGCGGGGAGCTGTTTTTT
CDR3aa: CASSISGGAGGELFF

d_gene: NA
abundance: NA
v_gene: TRBV6-1
j_gene: TRBJ1-4
CDR3nt: TGTGCCAGCAGTGAAACGGGGTCCGCCCATAATGAAAAACTGTTTTTT
CDR3aa: CASSETGSAHNEKLFF

d_gene: NA
abundance: NA
v_gene: TRBV6-5
j_gene: TRBJ1-1
CDR3nt: TGTGCCAGCAGTTACGAGCTGAACACTGAAGCTTTCTTT
CDR3aa: CASSYELNTEAFF

d_gene: TRBD1
abundance: NA
v_gene: TRBV19
j_gene: TRBJ2-7
CDR3nt: TGTGCCAGTGCTGACCCCGGGACAGGGGGCTACGAGCAGTACTTC
CDR3aa: CASADPGTGGYEQYF

d_gene: TRBD1
abundance: NA
v_gene: TRBV11-2
j_gene: TRBJ2-3
CDR3nt: TGTGCCAGCAGCGCCGAACGGACAGGGTCGGATACGCAGTATTTT
CDR3aa: CASSAERTGSDTQYF

d_gene: NA
abundance: NA
v_gene: TRBV3-1/TRBV3-2
j_gene: TRBJ1-2
CDR3nt: TGTGCCAGCACAGGGCTCTCAGGCTACACCTTC
CDR3aa: CASTGLSGYTF

d_gene: TRBD2
abundance: NA
v_gene: TRBV6-4
j_gene: TRBJ2-7
CDR3nt: TGTGCCAGCAAACCCGGGACTAGCGGGGGGGCCTCCTACGAGCAGTACTTC
CDR3aa: CASKPGTSGGASYEQYF

d_gene: NA
abundance: NA
v_gene: TRBV6-1
j_gene: TRBJ2-4
CDR3nt: TGTGCCAGCAGTGAAGCAGGGGGACGAGCCAAAAACATTCAGTACTTC
CDR3aa: CASSEAGGRAKNIQYF

d_gene: TRBD1
abundance: once
v_gene: TRBV6-5
j_gene: TRBJ2-3
CDR3nt: TGTGCCAGCAATCGACAGGGGGTAATAGATACGCAGTATTTT
CDR3aa: CASNRQGVIDTQYF

d_gene: NA
abundance: NA
v_gene: TRBV14
j_gene: TRBJ1-1
CDR3nt: TGTGCCAGCAGCCCGGCCGGACTAGAAGCTTTCTTT
CDR3aa: CASSPAGLEAFF

d_gene: TRBD1
abundance: NA
v_gene: TRBV6-1
j_gene: TRBJ1-1
CDR3nt: TGTGCCAGCAGTGAACAAACCGGGACAGGGGGGACTGAAGCTTTCTTT
CDR3aa: CASSEQTGTGGTEAFF

d_gene: TRBD1
abundance: NA
v_gene: TRBV5-1
j_gene: TRBJ2-2
CDR3nt: TGCGCCAGCAGCCCGGACAGGGTGGGCACCGGGGAGCTGTTTTTT
CDR3aa: CASSPDRVGTGELFF

d_gene: NA
abundance: NA
v_gene: TRBV5-6
j_gene: TRBJ2-7
CDR3nt: TGTGCCAGCAGCTTTCTTGACAGGTCAGCCTACGAGCAGTACTTC
CDR3aa: CASSFLDRSAYEQYF

d_gene: NA
abundance: NA
v_gene: TRBV7-2
j_gene: TRBJ2-7
CDR3nt: TGTGCCAGCAACCTCAGGGGGGTCTCCTACGAGCAGTACTTC
CDR3aa: CASNLRGVSYEQYF

d_gene: NA
abundance: NA
v_gene: TRBV5-8
j_gene: TRBJ2-5
CDR3nt: TGTGCCAGCAGCCCTTGGGCAGGGGAAGAGACCCAGTACTTC
CDR3aa: CASSPWAGEETQYF

d_gene: NA
abundance: few
v_gene: TRBV7-9
j_gene: TRBJ1-6
CDR3nt: TGTGCCAGCAGCGATCCTCCGGGGACACTGAATTCACCCCTCCACTTT
CDR3aa: CASSDPPGTLNSPLHF

d_gene: NA
abundance: NA
v_gene: TRBV16
j_gene: TRBJ2-2
CDR3nt: TGTGCCAGCAGCCAAAGCAGGGGGAACACCGGGGAGCTGTTTTTT
CDR3aa: CASSQSRGNTGELFF

d_gene: TRBD1
abundance: once
v_gene: TRBV5-8
j_gene: TRBJ1-1
CDR3nt: TGTGCCAGCAGCCTTGGACAGGACACTGAAGCTTTCTTT
CDR3aa: CASSLGQDTEAFF

d_gene: TRBD2
abundance: NA
v_gene: TRBV5-1
j_gene: TRBJ2-5
CDR3nt: TGCGCCAGCAGCTTGAGTAGCGGGGGGGCACAAGAGACCCAGTACTTC
CDR3aa: CASSLSSGGAQETQYF

d_gene: NA
abundance: NA
v_gene: TRBV15
j_gene: TRBJ2-5
CDR3nt: TGTGCCACCAGCAGAGATATAGGCAGGGAAGAGACCCAGTACTTC
CDR3aa: CATSRDIGREETQYF

d_gene: TRBD1
abundance: NA
v_gene: TRBV5-4
j_gene: TRBJ1-1
CDR3nt: TGTGCCACCGTAGAACCGGGACAGCGTAACACTGAAGCTTTCTTT
CDR3aa: CATVEPGQRNTEAFF

d_gene: TRBD1
abundance: once
v_gene: TRBV15
j_gene: TRBJ2-5
CDR3nt: TGTGCCACCAGCAGAGACAGGGGGCTATTAGAGACCCAGTACTTC
CDR3aa: CATSRDRGLLETQYF

d_gene: TRBD1
abundance: NA
v_gene: TRBV19
j_gene: TRBJ2-3
CDR3nt: TGTGCCAGTAGTATAGGACAGGGGGCCACAGATACGCAGTATTTT
CDR3aa: CASSIGQGATDTQYF

d_gene: NA
abundance: NA
v_gene: TRBV30
j_gene: TRBJ2-5
CDR3nt: TGTGCCTGGAGATCAACAGGGCTTCAAGAGACCCAGTACTTC
CDR3aa: CAWRSTGLQETQYF

d_gene: TRBD2
abundance: NA
v_gene: TRBV11-2
j_gene: TRBJ2-3
CDR3nt: TGTGCCAGCAGTCGCCCCCCCTCGGGACTAGCAAGTGATACGCAGTATTTT
CDR3aa: CASSRPPSGLASDTQYF

d_gene: NA
abundance: NA
v_gene: TRBV6-6
j_gene: TRBJ1-1
CDR3nt: TGTGCCAGCAGTTGCCCGGACAGAGCCTGCCCTGAAGCTTTCTTT
CDR3aa: CASSCPDRACPEAFF

d_gene: NA
abundance: few
v_gene: TRBV28
j_gene: TRBJ2-7
CDR3nt: TGTGCCAGCAGTTTGTTTGAGAGTAGCCCCTACGAGCAGTACTTC
CDR3aa: CASSLFESSPYEQYF

d_gene: NA
abundance: once
v_gene: TRBV4-2
j_gene: TRBJ1-2
CDR3nt: TGTGCCAGCAGCCAAGACAGGGGCTTTTACTATGGCTACACCTTC
CDR3aa: CASSQDRGFYYGYTF

d_gene: NA
abundance: NA
v_gene: TRBV28
j_gene: TRBJ2-2
CDR3nt: TGTGCCAGCACCTACACTACCACCGGGGAGCTGTTTTTT
CDR3aa: CASTYTTTGELFF

d_gene: TRBD1
abundance: NA
v_gene: TRBV7-9
j_gene: TRBJ1-1
CDR3nt: TGTGCCAGCAGCGCCGGACAGGGCGACACTGAAGCTTTCTTT
CDR3aa: CASSAGQGDTEAFF

d_gene: TRBD1
abundance: once
v_gene: TRBV6-5
j_gene: TRBJ1-2
CDR3nt: TGTGCCAGCAGCCAGACAGGGTCCTATGGCTACACCTTC
CDR3aa: CASSQTGSYGYTF